This T cell receptor (beta chain) was profiled in a study of beta chain features in type 1 diabetes. A heparinised blood draw that averaged roughly 110 mL was obtained once from each donor. By way of CD45RO/CCR7/CD25/CD127/CD95/CD27, the CD4+ regulatory, stem cell-like memory, central memory and naive cells were sorted. This clone was found a few times. What it binds is unknown. All of the isolated RNA was reverse transcribed, so expressed TCRB transcripts were sequenced. The assay was immunoSEQ multiplex PCR, and TCRdb's table has in-frame clones only and misses some. The sample contains over 600,000 clones, 9.5% to 15% of which appear only once. Points from the study as a whole: VDJ junctions from patients with type 1 diabetes contained fewer insertions and more deletions. TCRB CDR3 length was moderately but significantly reduced in all four CD4+ subsets of Type 1 diabetes patients. HLA effects on TCRB rearrangement stayed unresolved here.

Trimming shortened V by 6 bases and J by 0 bases, and 14 bases separated the two germline ends. This CDR3 contains 14 residues. The V gene's germline CDR1 is SQVTM and CDR2 ANQGSEA. The V and J genes are TRBV29-1 and TRBJ1-2; weak D call: TRBD1 (6 bases). The TCR originated in a man aged 25 to 40 with type 1 diabetes. Material for sequencing was naive CD4+ T cells from blood. The DNA for the CDR3 is TGCAGCGTCCTAGGGGGGAGAGCTAACTATGGCTACACCTTC. Amino acids: CSVLGGRANYGYTF.